A single sample is the source of the 20 T cell receptor beta chains below, sequenced in a study of human T cells and chemical hapten exposure. TCRdb reanalysed the RACE reads using MiXCR and keeps one entry per CDR3 protein. Of more than 150,000 distinct CDR3 sequences listed, around 30% are singletons. Time point of the sample: pre-sensitization, week 0. Treatment in this sample: therapeutic diphenylcyclopropenone sensitization with weekly scalp DPC. Sequenced material: whole blood, taken in connection with sensitization to the hapten diphenylcyclopropenone (DPC). These receptors were obtained from a woman aged 25 to 45 with alopecia areata. Some clones in this sample may be carry-over from other donors' samples.

This clonotype was found a few times. The V call is TRBV10-2, the J call TRBJ1-1; no definite D call. This CDR3 is built from 13 residues. Germline V gene sequence: CDR1 WSHSY, CDR2 SAAADI. The germline V and J ends were trimmed by 2 bases and 3 bases, with 7 bases remaining between them. The CDR3 DNA sequence: TGCGCCAGCAGTGAGCCCCATTACACTGAAGCTTTCTTT. It translates to CASSEPHYTEAFF.

This clonotype was observed a handful of times. The J gene is TRBJ1-1, the V gene TRBV20-1; 8 nucleotides agree with TRBD1. CDR1 is DFQATT and CDR2 is SNEGSKA in the germline V gene (reference sequence). V dropped 5 bases and J dropped 1; count of bases not matched to a gene: 9. This CDR3 comprises 15 residues. The CDR3 loop reads CSALSPGQENTEAFF. The CDR3 nucleotides are TGCAGTGCTCTATCCCCGGGACAGGAGAACACTGAAGCTTTCTTT.

The chain links TRBV7-2 to TRBJ2-2; TRBD2 aligns across 11 bases. The CDR3 is 18 amino acids. Germline V CDR1 and CDR2: SGHTA, FQGNSA. The J segment lost 2 bases and the V segment lost 1 base, leaving 6 bases of the junction unmatched. In DNA form, the CDR3 reads TGTGCCAGCAGCTTAGGAGGGGGACTAGCGGCCAACACCGGGGAGCTGTTTTTT. Amino acid sequence: CASSLGGGLAANTGELFF.

This sequence joins TRBV7-2 and TRBJ1-6; 7 nucleotides agree with TRBD1. J was trimmed by 7 bases and V by 3 bases; bases with no gene match: 9. Germline loops: CDR1 SGHTA, CDR2 FQGNSA. The CDR3 loop spans 16 amino acids. CDR3 loop: CASSLEGAWVNSPLHF. The CDR3 nucleotides read TGTGCCAGCAGCTTGGAGGGGGCCTGGGTAAATTCACCCCTCCACTTT.

The rearrangement uses TRBV7-9 and TRBJ1-1; a weak D match, TRBD1 (5 bases). The CDR3 length is 14 residues. The V and J ends lost 1 base and 4 bases respectively, with 10 bases between them. CDR1 and CDR2 (germline): SEHNR, FQNEAQ (reference sequence). CDR3 region: CASSLGAGLTEAFF. DNA for the CDR3: TGTGCCAGCAGCTTAGGGGCAGGGCTCACTGAAGCTTTCTTT.

J is TRBJ2-3 and V is TRBV11-2; 10 bases map to TRBD2. Germline V gene lookup returns CDR1 SGHAT and CDR2 FQNNGV. V shed 1 base and J 3 bases; nucleotides not matched to a gene: 4. The CDR3 has 16 amino acids. For the CDR3, the DNA is TGTGCCAGCAGCTTAGTTCTAGCGGGGGTTACAGATACGCAGTATTTT. Its translation: CASSLVLAGVTDTQYF.

The chain is built from TRBV29-1 and TRBJ2-5; D is ambiguous. CDR1 is SQVTM, CDR2 ANQGSEA, per germline. There are 10 residues in the CDR3. V shed 5 bases and J shed 4 bases, with 5 bases lying between them. Here the CDR3 reads CSVRSETQYF. The CDR3 DNA reads as TGCAGCGTTCGATCAGAGACCCAGTACTTC.

This clonotype has only a few counts. V and J are TRBV15 and TRBJ2-1; 8 nucleotides match TRBD2. CDR1 is LNHNV and CDR2 is YYDKDF in the germline V gene (reference sequence). This CDR3 has 13 residues. With 6 bases clipped from V and 3 bases from J, the junction kept 1 base outside the gene matches. The CDR3 DNA is TGTGCCACCAGAACTAGCGGCTACAATGAGCAGTTCTTC. Protein product: CATRTSGYNEQFF.

The gene calls are TRBV10-3 and TRBJ2-1, with 9 bases fitting TRBD1. Trimming cost V 4 bases and J 2 bases; bases outside gene matches: 3. The CDR3 has 15 residues. Germline V gene sequence: CDR1 ENHRY, CDR2 SYGVKD. CDR3 residues: CAISGGQGTYNEQFF. CDR3 DNA sequence: TGTGCCATCAGTGGGGGACAGGGAACCTACAATGAGCAGTTCTTC.

The rearrangement uses TRBV3-1 and TRBJ2-1; D remains unclear. V was trimmed by 0 bases and J by 15 bases, leaving 15 bases between them. Germline loops: CDR1 LGHDT, CDR2 YNNKEL (reference sequence). CDR3 size: 13 residues. CDR3 bases: TGTGCCAGCAGCCAAGATACAAAAACCCCTCTGTTCTTC. Protein: CASSQDTKTPLFF.

This rearrangement joins TRBV7-6 to TRBJ2-3, with TRBD2 matching 10 bases. Germline lookup yields CDR1 SGHVS and CDR2 FNYEAQ. V was pared by 1 base and J by 6 bases, with 4 bases of the junction left unmatched. This CDR3 is built from 15 residues. The CDR3 is CASSLGGLATDTQYF. The CDR3 region has the DNA TGTGCCAGCAGCTTAGGGGGACTAGCGACTGATACGCAGTATTTT.

The J gene is TRBJ2-1, the V gene TRBV29-1; TRBD2 aligns across 7 bases. The ends lost 2 bases at V and 4 bases at J; junction bases unmatched: 5. Germline V gene sequence: CDR1 SQVTM, CDR2 ANQGSEA. The CDR3 spans 14 residues. The CDR3, as DNA: TGCAGCGTTGAAAGGGCTAGCGGATACAATGAGCAGTTCTTC. It encodes CSVERASGYNEQFF.

In DNA form, the CDR3 reads TGTGCCAGCAGCGTAGAGGTTAGCGGGAGGACTTTCACAGATACGCAGTATTTT. Its protein product is CASSVEVSGRTFTDTQYF. The rearrangement uses TRBV9 and TRBJ2-3; 10 positions match TRBD2. Per germline, CDR1 SGDLS and CDR2 YYNGEE. The CDR3 runs to 18 residues. Losses at the gene ends were 0 bases for V and 2 bases for J; bases not matched to a gene: 9.

The gene calls are TRBV12-3 or TRBV12-4 and TRBJ1-2, with 8 bases fitting TRBD1. The CDR3 has 13 amino acids. J was trimmed by 7 bases and V by 5 bases; bases with no gene match: 6. The CDR3 sequence is CASSLDRARGYTF. CDR3 DNA sequence: TGTGCCAGCAGTCTGGACAGGGCTCGTGGCTACACCTTC.

In its sample, this clonotype was seen many times. The CDR3 DNA reads as TGTGCCAGCAGTTTAAGTTATAGCTCCCAAGAGACCCAGTACTTC. Amino acids: CASSLSYSSQETQYF. The chain has TRBV28 and TRBJ2-5; D not resolved. Germline V gene sequence: CDR1 MDHEN, CDR2 SYDVKM. Trimming removed 2 bases at V and 1 base at J, with 11 bases between. The CDR3 totals 15 residues. The full variable domain, in which reference TRBV28 and TRBJ2-5 provide the parts outside the CDR3, is DVKVTQSSRYLVKRTGEKVFLECVQDMDHENMFWYRQDPGLGLRLIYFSYDVKMKEKGDIPEGYSVSREKKERFSLILESASTNQTSMYLCASSLSYSSQETQYFGPGTRLLVL.

V is TRBV4-2 and J is TRBJ1-6, with D maybe TRBD1 (5 bases). V lost 0 bases and J lost 0, with 12 bases in between. This CDR3 region has 18 residues. CDR1 and CDR2 (germline): LGHNA, YNFKEQ. CDR3 sequence reads: CASSQESRAGSYNSPLHF. DNA for the CDR3: TGTGCCAGCAGCCAAGAGTCCAGGGCGGGCTCCTATAATTCACCCCTCCACTTT.

CDR3 DNA sequence: TGCAGTGCCCCATCCAGGGCGGGCTTCACAGATACGCAGTATTTT. Protein: CSAPSRAGFTDTQYF. The chain carries TRBV20-1 and TRBJ2-3, with D perhaps given as TRBD1 or TRBD2 (5 bases each). CDR3 length equals 15 residues. Deletions cut 6 bases from V and 2 bases from J, with 18 bases between. CDR1 and CDR2 from the germline V gene are DFQATT and SNEGSKA (reference sequence).

This chain uses TRBV20-1 with TRBJ1-6; D gene uncertain. CDR1 is DFQATT, CDR2 SNEGSKA, per germline (reference sequence). This CDR3 comprises 16 residues. V shed 0 bases and J shed 8 bases, with 17 bases lying between them. The CDR3 coding sequence is TGCAGTGCTAGAGAGCCCCTAGGTACTAGGGATTCACCCCTCCACTTT. Protein: CSAREPLGTRDSPLHF.

The V gene is TRBV7-2, the J gene TRBJ1-2; D remains unclear. The germline CDR1 and CDR2 sequences are SGHTA and FQGNSA. The CDR3 has 15 residues. The germline V and J ends were trimmed by 4 bases and 3 bases, with 15 bases remaining between them. The CDR3 here is CASSSFEDLHYGYTF. CDR3 in DNA: TGTGCCAGCAGCTCGTTCGAGGATCTTCACTATGGCTACACCTTC.

The CDR3 region is CASSQDTGNIQYF. CDR3 nucleotides: TGCGCCAGCAGCCAAGACACAGGGAACATTCAGTACTTC. The chain joins TRBV4-1 to TRBJ2-4; TRBD1 might be the D (6 bases). Trimming pared 0 bases from V and 7 bases from J, leaving 7 bases between. The CDR3 extends over 13 amino acids. Germline CDR1 reads MGHRA; CDR2 reads YSYEKL.